This TCR beta chain was identified in a study of control samples from healthy donors and cancer patients. Germline lookup yields CDR1 SGHNT and CDR2 YYREEE (reference sequence). Trimming left V 7 bases short and J 0 bases short, with 11 bases between. The CDR3 runs 13 residues. Data came from immunoSEQ multiplex PCR; TCRdb stores just in-frame clones and leaves some out. The sample shows about 44,000 clones, approximately 89% of them seen only once. The J gene is TRBJ2-7, the V gene TRBV5-4, with a tentative D call TRBD2 (5 bases). This receptor was taken from an older woman with lung cancer. Sequenced material: PBMCs. CDR3 coding DNA: TGTGCCAGCCCCAGGACTGGCTCCTACGAGCAGTACTTC. This sequence encodes CASPRTGSYEQYF. Full variable domain (outside the CDR3, taken from reference TRBV5-4 and TRBJ2-7): ETGVTQSPTHLIKTRGQQVTLRCSSQSGHNTVSWYQQALGQGPQFIFQYYREEENGRGNFPPRFSGLQFPNYSSELNVNALELDDSALYLCASPRTGSYEQYFGPGTRLTVT.